This is a list of T cell receptor beta chains from one sample in a study of shared clonotypes between healthy human individuals. TCRdb keeps only in-frame clones here, not all; method: immunoSEQ multiplex PCR. The sample carries 450,000 to 500,000 clones, roughly 80% recorded once. Sequenced: PBMCs. All receptors derive from a woman aged 40 to 50 in good health. Some clones in this sample may be carry-over from other donors' samples. Each CDR3 is given without its conserved first and last residue. A row's size may be missing; if present it is once, few, many or a size class.

NA	TRBV28	ASSLPGWPYEQY
NA	TRBV9	ASSTSGITGEQY
NA	TRBV12-2	ASRPKEGARLNNEQF
many	TRBV30	AWGSISGTIQF
NA	TRBV28	ASSLMRTKGGYT
NA	TRBV7-6	ASSSDLRGQGRILAKNIQY
NA	TRBV30	AWSVGFGHANTEAF
NA	TRBV30	AWSPDRELYEQY
NA	TRBV29-1	SVEGGRGTNYGYT
many	TRBV7-3	ASSFEVAGVLDEQF
NA	TRBV11-2	ASSRTSGRALGPGELF
NA	TRBV28	ASRPSSGANVLT
NA	TRBV7-2	ASRPGPLNTEAF
NA	TRBV6-1	ASSEGAGTGNTIY
NA	TRBV19	ASSIHPSGDTEAF
NA	TRBV27	ASSLRGRALYGYT
NA	TRBV10-3	AISEGQGGYGYT
NA	TRBV2	ASTVLGLNEKLF
NA	TRBV10-3	AISKQYLGGLSYEQY
NA	TRBV11-2	ASSLGTPGQGYEQY
NA	TRBV30	AWSVSLGRGREQY
NA	TRBV27	ASSLYSHRDGETQY
few	TRBV10-2	ASSEISGRGETQY
NA	TRBV10-1	ASSVGLGTEAF
NA	TRBV6-6	ASSYGSHTGDDEQY
NA	TRBV10-3	AISAPGGLYEQY
NA	TRBV14	ASSQDRGGPLRGEQF
NA	TRBV19	ASSWGGNFYEQY
NA	TRBV4-1	ASSQGLTSGFSYEQY
few	TRBV7-2	ASSLDSGGSAGELF
NA	TRBV5-1	ASSLAQNYGYT
NA	TRBV4-1	ASSQDIPTEAF
NA	TRBV7-6	ASSSRRGDTQY
NA	TRBV30	AWGGDYGYT
NA	TRBV29-1	SVGSGVSDTQY
NA	TRBV7-9	ASSPVQNYGYT
few	TRBV6-5	ASSYSWTLVLGEQY
NA	TRBV2	ASSGGRNEQF
NA	TRBV7-3	ASSPKGREHGYT
once	TRBV19	ASSIQGANTEAF
few	TRBV5-4	ASSLVAGGGSDTQY
once	TRBV7-2	ASSLEGQVGNEQF
NA	TRBV30	AWSVRRERAGELF
NA	TRBV18	ASSPLPRTEAF
NA	TRBV15	ATSTGLAGWDTGELF
few	TRBV14	ASSQESRKNGYT